This T cell receptor beta chain emerged from a study of T-cell memory formation after mild COVID-19. This clonotype was counted between two and nine times. The V and J ends lost 1 base and 1 base respectively, with 13 bases between them. The CDR3 contains 16 residues. Germline CDR1 reads LGHDT; CDR2 reads YNNKEL (reference sequence). TCRdb redid the calling of the 5' RACE reads with MiXCR, one entry per CDR3 protein. The sample holds about 560,000 distinct CDR3 sequences, around a sixth seen once. The rearrangement uses TRBV3-1 and TRBJ1-2, with D hard to call. Sequencing was carried out using PBMCs or a T cell subset sorted from them (not recorded which). This clonotype was obtained from an adult woman who had mild COVID-19 (a few samples of this study predate the infection). Cell type and time point are not known. The CDR3 is CASSQVLGRFNYGYTF. DNA of the CDR3: TGTGCCAGCAGCCAAGTCCTTGGACGGTTTAACTATGGCTACACCTTC.